This T cell receptor beta chain is drawn from a study of T-cell reconstitution after alpha-beta-depleted transplantation in children. CDR3 size: 18 residues. V was shortened by 6 bases and J by 2 bases, with 22 bases between the two germline ends. Germline V gene lookup returns CDR1 LGHDT and CDR2 YNNKEL (reference sequence). A TCRbeta library incorporating unique molecular identifiers was prepared. TCRdb re-derived calls from the PCR reads in MiXCR, one entry per CDR3 protein. The profile shows just over 350,000 distinct CDR3 sequences, about an eighth of them singletons. This TCR was recovered from a human donor who donated a stem cell graft to a child with Fanconi anemia. The chain has TRBV3-1 and TRBJ2-2; D perhaps matches TRBD2 (5 bases). The sequences come from PBMCs, collected from the stem cell graft. Here the CDR3 DNA reads TGTGCCAGCAGTCCACCCCCCGAGGAGGCTGTAAACACCGGGGAGCTGTTTTTT. It specifies CASSPPPEEAVNTGELFF.